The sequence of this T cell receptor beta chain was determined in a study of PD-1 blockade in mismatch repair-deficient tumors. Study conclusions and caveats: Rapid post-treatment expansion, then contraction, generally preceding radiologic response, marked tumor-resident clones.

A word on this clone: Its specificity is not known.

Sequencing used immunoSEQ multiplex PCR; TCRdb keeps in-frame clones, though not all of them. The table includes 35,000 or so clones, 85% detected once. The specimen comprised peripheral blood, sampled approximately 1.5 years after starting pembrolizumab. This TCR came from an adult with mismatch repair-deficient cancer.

The CDR3 region has the DNA TGTGCCAGCAGCTTAAGTAGCGAGCAGTACTTC. This sequence encodes CASSLSSEQYF. The chain has TRBV7-9 and TRBJ2-7; D call uncertain. This CDR3 spans 11 amino acids. V was trimmed by 2 bases and J by 6 bases, leaving 5 bases between them. Germline CDR1 SEHNR, CDR2 FQNEAQ (reference sequence).